A selection of T cell receptor beta chains follows, all from one sample in a study of cytomegalovirus exposure and HLA in healthy donors. Clones were sequenced by immunoSEQ multiplex PCR, and TCRdb holds only the in-frame ones, with some missing. This table has approximately 120,000 clones, about two thirds appearing once. The sequenced sample consisted of PBMCs. The receptors derive from a man between 60 and 75 years old in good health and CMV-seropositive. Each CDR3 is given with its conserved first and last residue. A D gene is named only where the DNA matches it firmly. Some rows mark clone size as missing; the rest say once, few, many or name a class of expanded clone.

D gene	J gene	clone size	V gene	CDR3 protein	CDR3 DNA
NA	TRBJ1-1	few	TRBV19	CASTDIQGYTEAFF	TGTGCCAGTACTGATATACAGGGATACACTGAAGCTTTCTTT
NA	TRBJ2-3	NA	TRBV9	CASSVEVATDTQYF	TGTGCCAGCAGCGTAGAGGTAGCCACAGATACGCAGTATTTT
NA	TRBJ2-3	NA	TRBV7-8	CASSQDRTDTQYF	TGTGCCAGCAGCCAGGACAGAACAGATACGCAGTATTTT
TRBD1	TRBJ1-2	once	TRBV7-3	CASSPSGQGLYGYTF	TGTGCCAGCAGCCCCTCGGGACAGGGCCTTTATGGCTACACCTTC
TRBD1	TRBJ1-5	NA	TRBV28	CASSLPTGDQPQHF	TGTGCCAGCAGTTTACCTACAGGGGATCAGCCCCAGCATTTT
TRBD2	TRBJ2-3	few	TRBV7-3	CASSLMGTSATDTQYF	TGTGCCAGCAGCTTAATGGGGACTAGCGCGACAGATACGCAGTATTTT
TRBD1	TRBJ1-6	NA	TRBV7-9	CASSSRDSAVGGSPLHF	TGTGCCAGCAGCTCCCGGGACAGTGCCGTTGGCGGGTCACCCCTCCACTTT
NA	TRBJ2-5	NA	TRBV23-1	CASSQAGQLREQYF	TGCGCCAGCAGTCAGGCGGGACAGCTGAGAGAGCAGTACTTC
TRBD2	TRBJ2-7	NA	TRBV4-1	CASSRTSGGITYEQYF	TGCGCCAGCAGCCGGACTAGCGGGGGGATCACCTACGAGCAGTACTTC
NA	TRBJ2-7	NA	TRBV19	CASSVQGSYEQYF	TGTGCCAGTAGTGTACAGGGATCCTACGAGCAGTACTTC
NA	TRBJ1-6	NA	TRBV28	CASSLSGTALNSPLHF	TGTGCCAGCAGTTTATCGGGAACGGCCTTAAATTCACCCCTCCACTTT
NA	TRBJ1-2	NA	TRBV6-5	CASSFEQGRGYTF	TGTGCCAGCAGTTTTGAGCAGGGAAGGGGCTACACCTTC
NA	TRBJ1-2	few	TRBV7-6	CASSLGAGADYGYTF	TGTGCCAGCAGCTTAGGCGCAGGGGCGGACTATGGCTACACCTTC
TRBD1	TRBJ1-2	NA	TRBV30	CACRTGGGYGYTF	TGTGCCTGTCGGACAGGGGGTGGCTATGGCTACACCTTC
TRBD1	TRBJ2-7	NA	TRBV7-9	CASSTTGQGKDYEQYF	TGTGCCAGCAGCACTACTGGACAGGGTAAAGACTACGAGCAGTACTTC
NA	TRBJ2-2	NA	TRBV9	CASSLATGNTGELFF	TGTGCCAGCAGCCTCGCCACAGGGAACACCGGGGAGCTGTTTTTT